This T cell receptor (beta chain) was sequenced for a study of PD-L1 blockade in urothelial cancer. About the research overall: Analyzed time points were 3 weeks (second dose) and 6 weeks after therapy began. A median blood sample held roughly 150,000 T cells and under 85,000 unique TCRs. Study conclusions and caveats: Durable-benefit patients expanded tumor-associated blood clones more at 3 weeks.

V lost 5 bases and J lost 2; bases outside the gene matches: 9. CDR1 and CDR2 from the germline V gene are SQVTM and ANQGSEA. CDR3 length: 15 residues. This clone appeared a single time. The antigen remains unidentified. Pretreatment and on-treatment samples were taken, numbering 1 to 8 per patient. Assay: immunoSEQ multiplex PCR; the TCRdb copy retains only in-frame clones and omits some. The data contain tens of thousands of clones, 85% to 95% of them singletons. The receptor's source is a man in his fifties or sixties with urothelial cancer. The sequences come from PBMCs, collected around atezolizumab (anti-PD-L1) treatment. The chain links TRBV29-1 to TRBJ2-3, with TRBD1 identical over 8 bases. The CDR3 DNA sequence: TGCAGCGTTATACCTTCAGGGGGCCCCACAGATACGCAGTATTTT. Protein: CSVIPSGGPTDTQYF.